These 29 T cell receptor beta chains were sequenced from one sample in a study of T cell responses to AZD1222 COVID-19 vaccine. Assay used: immunoSEQ multiplex PCR; TCRdb lists only in-frame clones, some missing. The sample has about 200,000 clones; approximately 94% are singletons. This specimen consisted of peripheral blood, obtained 28 days after the second AZD1222 dose. The source is an adult who received the AZD1222 COVID-19 vaccine.

This clone was found a few times. J is TRBJ1-2 and V is TRBV6-1; D is uncertain. The CDR3 covers 15 residues. Germline assignment: CDR1 MNHNS and CDR2 SASEGT. V lost 2 bases, J lost 2 bases, and 12 bases lay in between. The CDR3 region is CASSEYLQRNYGYTF. Here the CDR3 DNA reads TGTGCCAGCAGTGAATACCTACAACGAAACTATGGCTACACCTTC.

J is TRBJ2-1 and V is TRBV5-1; 7 bases align to TRBD2. Germline-derived CDR1 and CDR2 are SGHRS and YFSETQ. J lost 8 bases, V lost 4 bases, and 12 bases had no gene match. The CDR3 runs to 15 residues. The CDR3: CASSVTGLYFDEQFF. The CDR3 DNA is TGCGCCAGCAGCGTGACGGGACTATATTTCGATGAGCAGTTCTTC. The full variable domain, in which reference TRBV5-1 and TRBJ2-1 provide the parts outside the CDR3, is KAGVTQTPRYLIKTRGQQVTLSCSPISGHRSVSWYQQTPGQGLQFLFEYFSETQRNKGNFPGRFSGRQFSNSRSEMNVSTLELGDSALYLCASSVTGLYFDEQFFGPGTRLTVL.

The chain uses TRBV7-9 and TRBJ1-2, with D perhaps TRBD1 (6 bases). The V end was cut by 3 bases, the J end by 4 bases, with 12 bases between. This CDR3 contains 14 residues. Germline lookup yields CDR1 SEHNR and CDR2 FQNEAQ (reference sequence). Here the CDR3 reads CASSFWGRAYGYTF. CDR3 nucleotide sequence: TGTGCCAGCAGCTTCTGGGGGCGCGCCTATGGCTACACCTTC. Drawing the rest from reference TRBV7-9 and TRBJ1-2, the complete variable domain is DTGVSQNPRHKITKRGQNVTFRCDPISEHNRLYWYRQTLGQGPEFLTYFQNEAQLEKSRLLSDRFSAERPKGSFSTLEIQRTEQGDSAMYLCASSFWGRAYGYTFGSGTRLTVV.

The J gene is TRBJ2-1, the V gene TRBV6-4, with a possible D match to TRBD2 (7 bases). CDR1 and CDR2 from the germline V gene are MRHNA and SNTAGT. V lost 7 bases, J lost 5 bases, and 9 bases lay in between. The CDR3 runs to 12 residues. The CDR3 coding sequence is TGTGCCAGCAAGGGGGGGGACAATGAGCAGTTCTTC. It yields the protein CASKGGDNEQFF.

This clone has more than one count but fewer than ten. The chain links TRBV4-3 to TRBJ1-2, with TRBD1 matching over 9 bases. Trimming removed 4 bases from V and 8 bases from J; junction bases left unmatched: 5. The CDR3 loop spans 13 amino acids. Germline-derived CDR1 and CDR2 are LGHNA and YSLEER. The CDR3 nucleotides read TGCGCCAGCAGCCCAACAGGGGGCCGAGGCTACACCTTC. As protein: CASSPTGGRGYTF.

This clone was seen a few times. The V gene is TRBV13, the J gene TRBJ1-1; 9 bases line up with TRBD1. The CDR3 length is 13 residues. The germline V gene has CDR1 PRHDT and CDR2 FYEKMQ (reference sequence). Losses at the gene ends were 4 bases for V and 5 bases for J; bases not matched to a gene: 2. The DNA of the CDR3 is TGTGCCAGCAGCTCAGGGACAGGGACTGAAGCTTTCTTT. This gives the protein CASSSGTGTEAFF.

The J gene is TRBJ2-2, the V gene TRBV9; the D is unclear. The CDR3 extends over 12 amino acids. The V gene's germline CDR1 is SGDLS and CDR2 YYNGEE. Trimming cost V 4 bases and J 5 bases, with 6 bases left between them. Here the CDR3 DNA reads TGTGCCAGCAGCCCCATGACCGGGGAGCTGTTTTTT. It yields the protein CASSPMTGELFF.

The chain carries TRBV12-3 or TRBV12-4 and TRBJ1-2, with D possibly TRBD1 on 6 matching bases. CDR3 size: 11 residues. V shed 5 bases and J shed 7 bases, with 8 bases lying between them. The CDR3 region has the DNA TGTGCCAGCAGTCAAGGGGGTGGCTACACCTTC. It is translated as CASSQGGGYTF.

The chain has TRBV24-1 and TRBJ1-5; D gene uncertain. V lost 3 bases to trimming and J lost 11 bases, with 13 bases between them. The CDR3 consists of 13 residues. Looked up from germline, CDR1 is KGHDR and CDR2 is SFDVKD. CDR3 residues: CATSDGLSLAQHF. As DNA, the CDR3 is TGTGCCACCAGTGATGGACTCTCTTTGGCCCAGCATTTT.

The chain is built from TRBV3-1 (or the pseudogene TRBV3-2) and TRBJ1-2, with D possibly matching TRBD1 (5 bases). CDR1 and CDR2 from the germline V gene are LGHDT and YNNKEL (reference sequence). CDR3 length: 15 amino acids. Trimming pared 2 bases from V and 9 bases from J, leaving 19 bases between. CDR3 nucleotides: TGTGCCAGCAGCCAATCCGCCAGGGCCTATAGTCGCTACACCTTC. Translation gives CASSQSARAYSRYTF.

This chain uses TRBV7-3 with TRBJ1-3; 9 positions match TRBD1. After removal of 0 bases from V and 14 bases from J, the junction contained 8 bases not matched to a gene. CDR3 length: 14 amino acids. Germline CDR1 reads SGHTA; CDR2 reads FQGTGA. The CDR3 loop is CASSLTAGTGNLYF. In nucleotides, the CDR3 is TGTGCCAGCAGCTTAACCGCCGGGACAGGGAACTTATATTTT.

This rearrangement joins TRBV12-5 to TRBJ1-1; 9 bases are a match to TRBD1. The ends lost 1 base at V and 0 bases at J; junction bases unmatched: 0. CDR3 length equals 15 residues. Germline V gene lookup returns CDR1 LGHNT and CDR2 FRNRAP. The CDR3 coding sequence is TGTGCTAGTGGTTTGGGGGACAGGGTGAACACTGAAGCTTTCTTT. Translation: CASGLGDRVNTEAFF.

The rearrangement links TRBV15 to TRBJ1-5; no reliable D call. Trimming took 3 bases from V and 1 from J, leaving 7 bases between them. The CDR3 is made up of 14 amino acids. Germline V lookup: CDR1 LNHNV, CDR2 YYDKDF (reference sequence). The CDR3 is CATSSHRSNQPQHF. CDR3 DNA sequence: TGTGCCACCAGCAGCCACAGAAGCAATCAGCCCCAGCATTTT.

The CDR3 DNA follows: TGCAGCGCCGGACAGGGGGATGAAAAACTGTTTTTT. It translates to CSAGQGDEKLFF. The chain recombines TRBV29-1 with TRBJ1-4, with 10 bases that match TRBD1. J lost 6 bases, V lost 7 bases, and 2 bases had no gene match. There are 12 residues in the CDR3. Germline CDR1 and CDR2: SQVTM and ANQGSEA.

This chain connects TRBV11-1 to TRBJ2-1, with no clear D. This CDR3 is built from 14 residues. The germline V gene encodes CDR1 SGHAT and CDR2 FQDESV (reference sequence). V was trimmed by 7 bases and J by 6 bases, leaving 16 bases between them. Here the CDR3 reads CASTSRSVLNEQFF. The CDR3 region has the DNA TGTGCCAGCACCTCCCGGTCGGTGCTCAATGAGCAGTTCTTC.

The chain is built from TRBV5-1 and TRBJ1-4; TRBD1 aligns across 7 bases. V shed 1 base and J 8 bases; nucleotides not matched to a gene: 8. Germline values: CDR1 SGHRS, CDR2 YFSETQ. The CDR3 extends over 15 amino acids. The CDR3 spells CASSLTPTDREKLFF. DNA for the CDR3: TGCGCCAGCAGCTTGACCCCGACGGACAGGGAAAAACTGTTTTTT. Based on the CDR3 plus reference TRBV5-1 and TRBJ1-4, the full variable domain is KAGVTQTPRYLIKTRGQQVTLSCSPISGHRSVSWYQQTPGQGLQFLFEYFSETQRNKGNFPGRFSGRQFSNSRSEMNVSTLELGDSALYLCASSLTPTDREKLFFGSGTQLSVL.

The rearrangement uses TRBV11-2 and TRBJ1-1; no firm D call. This CDR3 has 15 amino acids. Germline CDR1 and CDR2: SGHAT and FQNNGV. Trimming took 5 bases from V and 1 from J, leaving 14 bases between them. The CDR3 sequence is CASSHQRAWNTEAFF. The CDR3 bases are TGTGCCAGCAGCCATCAAAGGGCCTGGAACACTGAAGCTTTCTTT.

This chain uses TRBV7-2 with TRBJ2-1; 7 bases are shared with TRBD2. Germline trimming cut 3 bases from V and 3 bases from J; bases unmatched to any gene: 5. The V gene's germline CDR1 is SGHTA and CDR2 FQGNSA. The CDR3 is 15 amino acids. The CDR3 is CASSFSRGVYNEQFF. CDR3 DNA sequence: TGTGCCAGCAGCTTCAGCCGGGGGGTCTACAATGAGCAGTTCTTC.

The chain employs TRBV5-1 and TRBJ1-1; 7 bases are a match to TRBD1. This CDR3 has 14 residues. In germline, CDR1 is SGHRS, CDR2 YFSETQ. J gave up 7 bases and V 5 bases, and 11 bases lay outside the gene matches. CDR3 loop: CASSWDSGVNEAFF. In nucleotides, the CDR3 is TGCGCCAGCAGTTGGGACAGTGGGGTTAATGAAGCTTTCTTT.

In DNA, the CDR3 is TGCGCCAGCAGCCAAGCAGGGTCTAACTATGGCTACACCTTC. This encodes CASSQAGSNYGYTF. This rearrangement joins TRBV4-1 to TRBJ1-2; D may be TRBD1 (5 bases). CDR1 is MGHRA, CDR2 YSYEKL, per germline. Trimming took 1 base from V and 0 from J, leaving 6 bases between them. The CDR3 is 14 residues long.

The chain recombines TRBV6-5 with TRBJ1-4; no clear D. This CDR3 region has 15 residues. CDR1 and CDR2 from the germline V gene are MNHEY and SVGAGI. V was shortened by 6 bases and J by 0 bases, with 11 bases between the two germline ends. CDR3 sequence (DNA): TGTGCCAGCAGCCGCTCATCCGCAACTAATGAAAAACTGTTTTTT. This codes for CASSRSSATNEKLFF.

The J gene is TRBJ2-1, the V gene TRBV14, with 9 bases fitting TRBD2. Germline assignment: CDR1 SGHDN and CDR2 FVKESK. J was trimmed by 0 bases and V by 0 bases; bases with no gene match: 6. CDR3 length: 18 amino acids. This chain's CDR3 is CASSQDLAGPSSYNEQFF. CDR3 coding DNA: TGTGCCAGCAGCCAAGACCTAGCGGGGCCGAGCTCCTACAATGAGCAGTTCTTC.

This clone was seen just once. The chain joins TRBV27 to TRBJ2-3, with TRBD2 matching 14 bases. The V segment lost 2 bases and the J segment 6 bases; nucleotides outside the gene matches: 7. CDR3 length: 17 residues. Germline loops: CDR1 MNHEY, CDR2 SMNVEV (reference sequence). The CDR3 coding sequence is TGTGCCAGCAGTTTAAAGGGACTAGCGGGGGCCAGGGATACGCAGTATTTT. It yields the protein CASSLKGLAGARDTQYF.

The chain employs TRBV4-3 and TRBJ1-2, with D hard to call. The CDR3 sequence is 16 residues long. From germline, CDR1 is LGHNA and CDR2 YSLEER. Trimming stripped 0 bases from V and 3 bases from J, with 14 bases between. CDR3 amino acids: CASSQDGSGVDYGYTF. The CDR3 bases are TGCGCCAGCAGCCAAGATGGAAGTGGGGTCGACTATGGCTACACCTTC.

The V and J genes are TRBV4-1 and TRBJ1-5; TRBD1 matches at 7 bases. The V gene end was trimmed by 3 bases and the J gene end by 4 bases; junction bases not matched to a gene: 9. Germline CDR1 reads MGHRA; CDR2 reads YSYEKL. The CDR3 is made up of 16 amino acids. DNA of the CDR3: TGCGCCAGCAGCCATGGGGCCCCAGGGGGGAATCAGCCCCAGCATTTT. This encodes CASSHGAPGGNQPQHF.

The genes are TRBV19 and TRBJ2-5, with D perhaps TRBD1 (6 bases). V lost 4 bases and J lost 4, with 16 bases in between. Germline CDR1 reads LNHDA; CDR2 reads SQIVND (reference sequence). The CDR3 covers 15 residues. CDR3 coding DNA: TGTGCCAGTAGTAATTCAGACAGGTTGAGAGAGACCCAGTACTTC. Protein product: CASSNSDRLRETQYF.

The J gene is TRBJ1-1, the V gene TRBV27; D is undetermined. The V and J ends lost 5 bases and 0 bases respectively, with 7 bases between them. The CDR3 extends over 13 amino acids. Germline assignment: CDR1 MNHEY and CDR2 SMNVEV (reference sequence). The CDR3 sequence is CASSAAVNTEAFF. CDR3 DNA: TGTGCCAGCAGTGCCGCAGTGAACACTGAAGCTTTCTTT.

V and J are TRBV6-5 and TRBJ1-6; TRBD1 agrees at 9 bases. Germline CDR1 MNHEY, CDR2 SVGAGI. The CDR3 has 15 amino acids. V trimming: 6 bases; J trimming: 9 bases; junction bases outside the gene matches: 9. CDR3 residues: CASSFVTGGSSPLHF. CDR3 DNA sequence: TGTGCCAGCAGCTTTGTCACAGGGGGCTCTTCACCCCTCCACTTT.

The chain joins TRBV6-5 to TRBJ1-5; 8 nucleotides agree with TRBD1. This CDR3 spans 16 amino acids. Germline trimming cut 0 bases from V and 7 bases from J; bases unmatched to any gene: 8. Germline CDR1 and CDR2: MNHEY and SVGAGI. The chain's CDR3 is CASSYSGQGGGQPQHF. For the CDR3, the DNA is TGTGCCAGCAGTTACTCAGGACAGGGCGGGGGCCAGCCCCAGCATTTT.